The sequence of this T cell receptor (beta chain) was determined in a study of blood T cell repertoires in COVID-19. Turning to the study itself: Sites across the United States, Italy and Spain contributed samples from acute and convalescent COVID-19.

This CDR3 comprises 17 residues. The germline V gene has CDR1 SGHVS and CDR2 FNYEAQ. Trimming removed 1 base from V and 2 bases from J, with 12 bases in between. How the authors handled the data: Estimated nucleated cell counts came from reference gene primer amplification. TCRdb's copy holds only in-frame clones and misses some; the assay was immunoSEQ multiplex PCR. For V, J and clone size, that table is used; D and trimming come from the DNA. The sample contains 150,000 to 200,000 clones, about 85% of which appear only once. Source material: peripheral blood. The TCR sequence derives from a woman in her thirties or forties with COVID-19, enrolled during active disease. This chain connects TRBV7-6 to TRBJ2-6, with TRBD1 as a possible D gene (5 bases). The CDR3 is CASSLVSGITGANVLTF. The DNA of the CDR3 is TGTGCCAGCAGCTTAGTGTCAGGGATCACTGGGGCCAACGTCCTGACTTTC.